The 18 T cell receptor beta chains reported below all come from one sample, sequenced in a study of cytomegalovirus exposure and HLA in healthy donors. 13 Jbeta primers and 60 Vbeta primers were used for the PCR. The data were produced by immunoSEQ multiplex PCR, yet TCRdb's version contains in-frame clones alone and is incomplete. The sample consists of roughly 70,000 clones, roughly 72% of them appearing once. Sequenced: PBMCs. These receptors all come from a man aged 50 or older in good health and CMV-seronegative.

The chain carries TRBV5-1 and TRBJ2-1; D call uncertain. Germline V gene data show CDR1 as SGHRS and CDR2 as YFSETQ. The CDR3 has 14 amino acids. The V and J ends lost 0 bases and 5 bases respectively, with 9 bases between them. The CDR3 bases are TGCGCCAGCAGCTTGGTAACTAAGGACAATGAGCAGTTCTTC. This codes for CASSLVTKDNEQFF. Supplemented by reference TRBV5-1 and TRBJ2-1, the full variable domain reads KAGVTQTPRYLIKTRGQQVTLSCSPISGHRSVSWYQQTPGQGLQFLFEYFSETQRNKGNFPGRFSGRQFSNSRSEMNVSTLELGDSALYLCASSLVTKDNEQFFGPGTRLTVL.

This chain joins TRBV7-2 and TRBJ2-2; a possible D gene is TRBD2 (5 bases). Deletions cut 5 bases from V and 7 bases from J, with 14 bases between. The CDR3 consists of 14 residues. From germline, CDR1 is SGHTA and CDR2 FQGNSA. The CDR3 DNA sequence: TGTGCCAGCAGCAGCGGAGTAGGTGGCGGGGAGCTGTTTTTT. It is translated as CASSSGVGGGELFF.

The CDR3 nucleotides are TGCAGCGTTATATTAGCGGGGGGGACCGCGAACACCGGGGAGCTGTTTTTT. This encodes CSVILAGGTANTGELFF. V and J are TRBV29-1 and TRBJ2-2; 11 bases match TRBD2. Looked up from germline, CDR1 is SQVTM and CDR2 is ANQGSEA. Unmatched junction bases numbered 8, after V lost 5 bases and J lost 0 bases. The CDR3 consists of 17 residues.

This clone was recorded once. The chain combines TRBV6-5 with TRBJ1-4; 8 positions match TRBD1. In germline, CDR1 is MNHEY, CDR2 SVGAGI. Trimming at V came to 8 bases and at J to 2 bases, leaving 4 bases not matched to a gene. The CDR3 is 14 amino acids. The CDR3 bases are TGTGCCAGCCGCAACAGGGGGACTAATGAAAAACTGTTTTTT. Its translation is CASRNRGTNEKLFF.

J is TRBJ1-4 and V is TRBV2; D gene ambiguous. This CDR3 is built from 13 residues. In germline, CDR1 is SNHLY, CDR2 FYNNEI. V was trimmed by 8 bases and J by 5 bases, leaving 12 bases between them. This CDR3 is CASRTDLNEKLFF. The CDR3, as DNA: TGTGCCAGCCGAACAGATTTAAATGAAAAACTGTTTTTT.

CDR3 residues: CASSFGGGNYEQYF. The CDR3 nucleotides are TGTGCCAGCAGCTTCGGCGGGGGGAACTACGAGCAGTACTTC. The chain combines TRBV7-2 with TRBJ2-7, with 8 bases matching TRBD2. The trim removed 3 bases at V and 3 bases at J, leaving 4 bases unmatched. The CDR3 loop spans 14 amino acids. Germline CDR1 SGHTA, CDR2 FQGNSA.

This clone has more than one count but fewer than ten. V is TRBV2 and J is TRBJ2-1; 8 positions match TRBD2. Germline V lookup: CDR1 SNHLY, CDR2 FYNNEI. The CDR3 contains 14 residues. The J segment lost 7 bases and the V segment lost 7 bases, leaving 9 bases of the junction unmatched. CDR3 sequence (DNA): TGTGCCAGCAAGCACACTAGCGGAGTAAATGAGCAGTTCTTC. Its protein product is CASKHTSGVNEQFF.

This clone has just a few counts. V and J are TRBV2 and TRBJ1-5; D gene ambiguous. From germline, CDR1 is SNHLY and CDR2 FYNNEI. The V gene lost 3 bases and the J gene lost 4 bases, with 7 bases spanning the gap. The CDR3 runs to 13 residues. CDR3 sequence (DNA): TGTGCCAGCAGTGACCGGGGAAATCAGCCCCAGCATTTT. Its protein is CASSDRGNQPQHF.

As for this clone: At one end the junction does not follow the germline gene, possibly because of a read error. The chain employs TRBV30 and TRBJ2-5; D may be TRBD1 (6 bases). Germline V gene lookup returns CDR1 GTSNPN and CDR2 SVGIG (reference sequence). CDR3 length: 11 amino acids. CDR3 region: CAWSVRDRRNF. CDR3 coding DNA: TGTGCCTGGAGTGTCCGAGACAGGAGGAACTTC.

V usage is TRBV7-2 and J usage is TRBJ1-4; 7 positions match TRBD1. Germline CDR1 reads SGHTA; CDR2 reads FQGNSA. The CDR3 sequence is 15 residues long. V shed 5 bases and J 0 bases; nucleotides not matched to a gene: 3. DNA for the CDR3: TGTGCCAGCAGCCGTGACAGGGCAACTAATGAAAAACTGTTTTTT. It specifies CASSRDRATNEKLFF.

The sample holds a few counts of this clone. The junction departs from germline at one end; a sequencing error may be responsible. The chain uses TRBV7-7 and TRBJ2-3, with D uncertain. Germline V CDR1 and CDR2: SSHAT, FNYEAQ (reference sequence). The length of the CDR3 is 13 residues. CDR3 coding DNA: TGTGCTAGCAGCTTAACGACTCTTTCCACAATGAATTTT. This sequence encodes CASSLTTLSTMNF.

CDR3 loop: CASTPGSITYEQYF. In DNA form, the CDR3 reads TGTGCCAGTACTCCTGGGAGTATTACCTACGAGCAGTACTTC. The rearrangement links TRBV19 to TRBJ2-7, with a tentative D call TRBD2 (5 bases). V lost 7 bases and J 2 bases, leaving 15 bases between the germline ends. The CDR3 contains 14 residues. In germline, CDR1 is LNHDA, CDR2 SQIVND (reference sequence).

This clone was counted a few times. The chain couples TRBV27 to TRBJ1-2, with 9 nucleotides matching TRBD1. The germline V gene has CDR1 MNHEY and CDR2 SMNVEV (reference sequence). J was trimmed by 8 bases and V by 1 base; bases with no gene match: 11. CDR3 length: 16 amino acids. The CDR3 DNA is TGTGCCAGCAGTTTATTAATAGGGACAGGGCAAATGGGCTACACCTTC. Protein product: CASSLLIGTGQMGYTF.

The rearrangement links TRBV7-9 to TRBJ2-1; no reliable D call. This CDR3 is 11 amino acids long. Germline-derived CDR1 and CDR2 are SEHNR and FQNEAQ (reference sequence). Deletions cut 5 bases from V and 9 bases from J, with 8 bases between. CDR3 in amino acids: CASSLSSEQFF. In nucleotides, the CDR3 is TGTGCCAGCAGCCTAAGTTCTGAGCAGTTCTTC.

CDR3 bases: TGTGCCTTCGGACAGGGGCAAGGCACCGGGGAGCTGTTTTTT. It codes for CAFGQGQGTGELFF. The chain combines TRBV10-3 with TRBJ2-2, with TRBD1 identical over 9 bases. In germline, CDR1 is ENHRY, CDR2 SYGVKD. The CDR3 has 14 residues. The V and J ends lost 11 bases and 4 bases, in that order; junction bases with no gene match: 8.

Points on this clone: One end of the junction varies from germline; a read error may be responsible. J is TRBJ2-2 and V is TRBV7-2; 7 nucleotides line up with TRBD2. Germline lookup yields CDR1 SGHTA and CDR2 FQGNSA. This CDR3 contains 13 residues. For the CDR3, the DNA is TGTGCCAGCAGGTTCTCCCTGAGCGGGGAGTTGTTTTTT. Translated, it gives CASRFSLSGELFF.

This chain connects TRBV6-1 to TRBJ1-6; D might be TRBD1 (5 bases). Trimming took 5 bases from V and 10 from J, leaving 9 bases between them. This CDR3 region has 12 residues. Germline V gene lookup returns CDR1 MNHNS and CDR2 SASEGT. The CDR3 is CASSPDRSPLHF. CDR3 in DNA: TGTGCCAGCAGTCCTGACAGATCACCCCTCCACTTT.

This chain's CDR3 is CASSSGGVTEAFF. In nucleotides, the CDR3 is TGTGCCAGCAGTTCTGGGGGCGTAACTGAAGCTTTCTTT. The chain is built from TRBV27 and TRBJ1-1, with D possibly TRBD1 on 6 matching bases. Between the trimmed V and J ends, which lost 4 bases and 5 bases, there was a span of 11 bases. In germline, CDR1 is MNHEY, CDR2 SMNVEV (reference sequence). The CDR3 is 13 amino acids.